These 10 T cell receptor beta chains originate from one sample sequenced in a study of T cell responses to AZD1222 COVID-19 vaccine. Clones were sequenced by immunoSEQ multiplex PCR, and TCRdb holds only the in-frame ones, with some missing. The sample has some 130,000 clones; roughly 89% are singletons. Here the sequenced sample was peripheral blood, taken on day 0 of AZD1222 vaccination. These receptors came from an adult in good health.

This sequence joins TRBV10-1 and TRBJ1-1; D unresolved. The CDR3 is made up of 14 amino acids. Germline CDR1 reads WNHNN; CDR2 reads SYGVQD (reference sequence). Trimming removed 7 bases at V and 4 bases at J, with 16 bases between. The CDR3 reads CASTVDRLSTEAFF. CDR3 DNA sequence: TGCGCCAGCACCGTGGACCGTCTTAGCACTGAAGCTTTCTTT.

This clone appeared once. The V call is TRBV3-1 (or the pseudogene TRBV3-2), the J call TRBJ1-5; perhaps TRBD1 as D (5 bases). The CDR3 spans 17 residues. Germline V gene data show CDR1 as LGHDT and CDR2 as YNNKEL (reference sequence). V lost 2 bases and J 2 bases, leaving 16 bases between the germline ends. Here the CDR3 DNA reads TGTGCCAGCAGCCAACACCAGGGACGGGGTGGCAATCAGCCCCAGCATTTT. As protein: CASSQHQGRGGNQPQHF.

This clone appeared a single time. The rearrangement links TRBV10-3 to TRBJ1-2; 7 bases are shared with TRBD1. The length of the CDR3 is 15 residues. Germline CDR1 ENHRY, CDR2 SYGVKD. After removal of 4 bases from V and 3 bases from J, the junction contained 8 bases not matched to a gene. In nucleotides, the CDR3 is TGTGCCATCAGTGGCGACAGGGAGTTGGACTATGGCTACACCTTC. Translation: CAISGDRELDYGYTF.

This clone occurred a few times. The CDR3 here is CASSLRGGEDQPQHF. CDR3 nucleotide sequence: TGTGCCAGCAGCTTAAGGGGGGGTGAGGATCAGCCCCAGCATTTT. The chain joins TRBV13 to TRBJ1-5; D might be TRBD1 (6 bases). The germline gives CDR1 PRHDT, CDR2 FYEKMQ (reference sequence). The CDR3 contains 15 residues. Trimming took 2 bases from V and 5 from J, leaving 13 bases between them.

J is TRBJ1-1 and V is TRBV19; a possible D gene is TRBD1 (5 bases). The CDR3 length is 18 residues. V was pared by 6 bases and J by 0 bases, with 23 bases between. Germline assignment: CDR1 LNHDA and CDR2 SQIVND (reference sequence). The CDR3 protein is CASSLIQGRALMNTEAFF. The CDR3 DNA reads as TGTGCCAGTAGCCTAATCCAGGGACGCGCCCTCATGAACACTGAAGCTTTCTTT.

The chain uses TRBV7-2 and TRBJ1-5, with 9 bases fitting TRBD1. V was pared by 0 bases and J by 3 bases, with 3 bases of the junction left unmatched. CDR3 size: 16 residues. CDR1 is SGHTA, CDR2 FQGNSA, per germline. The CDR3 DNA reads TGTGCCAGCAGCTTAGCGGGACAGGGCCTCAATCAGCCCCAGCATTTT. Translated: CASSLAGQGLNQPQHF. Using reference TRBV7-2 and TRBJ1-5 for the parts outside the CDR3, the full variable domain is GAGVSQSPSNKVTEKGKDVELRCDPISGHTALYWYRQSLGQGLEFLIYFQGNSAPDKSGLPSDRFSAERTGGSVSTLTIQRTQQEDSAVYLCASSLAGQGLNQPQHFGDGTRLSIL.

The V gene is TRBV11-2, the J gene TRBJ1-2; D gene uncertain. The V end was cut by 6 bases, the J end by 4 bases, with 9 bases between. CDR1 SGHAT and CDR2 FQNNGV come from the germline V gene. The CDR3 has 12 residues. The CDR3 bases are TGTGCCAGCAGGGGTGTGAGCTATGGCTACACCTTC. Its protein is CASRGVSYGYTF.

The CDR3 is CASSLAEGANYGYTF. In DNA, the CDR3 is TGCGCCAGCAGCTTGGCGGAGGGGGCGAACTATGGCTACACCTTC. V is TRBV5-1 and J is TRBJ1-2; 7 nucleotides match TRBD1. This CDR3 has 15 amino acids. V dropped 0 bases and J dropped 2; count of bases not matched to a gene: 4. CDR1 is SGHRS, CDR2 YFSETQ, per germline.

The chain is built from TRBV5-6 and TRBJ1-2; D might be TRBD1 (5 bases). V lost 0 bases to trimming and J lost 1 base, with 7 bases between them. The CDR3 is 14 residues long. Germline V gene sequence: CDR1 SGHDT, CDR2 YYEEEE. The CDR3 nucleotides read TGTGCCAGCAGCTTGGACAGGAATAACTATGGCTACACCTTC. The encoded protein is CASSLDRNNYGYTF.

J is TRBJ1-1 and V is TRBV19; D not certain. The CDR3 is 11 residues long. V was shortened by 10 bases and J by 1 base, with 7 bases between the two germline ends. Per the germline V gene, CDR1 is LNHDA and CDR2 is SQIVND (reference sequence). The CDR3 region is CATNKNTEAFF. In nucleotides, the CDR3 is TGTGCCACCAACAAGAACACTGAAGCTTTCTTT. Complete variable domain (other parts from reference TRBV19 and TRBJ1-1): DGGITQSPKYLFRKEGQNVTLSCEQNLNHDAMYWYRQDPGQGLRLIYYSQIVNDFQKGDIAEGYSVSREKKESFPLTVTSAQKNPTAFYLCATNKNTEAFFGQGTRLTVV.